This T cell receptor (beta chain) stems from a study of T cells in Graves' hyperthyroidism and ophthalmopathy (dated by TCRdb to 2018 to 2020). About the study as a whole: Peripheral blood samples were taken at the time of initial diagnosis, prior to any treatment. To identify distinguishing TCR V-J signatures, a discovery cohort of some 99 patients was used, comprising 40 to 45 with Graves' ophthalmopathy and some 60 with stable Graves' hyperthyroidism. Prospective prediction of ophthalmopathy was tested in an independent validation cohort consisting of fewer than 20 hyperthyroidism patients and around 16 patients who later progressed to ophthalmopathy. For training and testing, the 100 or so patients in the discovery cohort were randomly divided in a 7:3 ratio. In addition, the study compared T-cell repertoires in thyroid tissue and in blood from about 6 Graves' hyperthyroidism patients. Following sampling, methimazole starting at 30 mg daily was given to hyperthyroidism patients, and high-dose intravenous methylprednisolone was given to ophthalmopathy patients. The paper describes TCR Vbeta CDR3 sequencing of around 140 peripheral blood samples, made up of around 41 ophthalmopathy patients, 70 to 75 hyperthyroidism patients and some 17 progressor patients. Here is what the overall study found, with its caveats: Blood samples also contained most of the expanded thyroid clonotypes (frequency above 0.001), which suggests that blood repertoires may reflect thyroid immune responses. Sample size was not statistically predetermined, and blinding of investigators to group allocation was not performed. Ophthalmopathy was separated from stable hyperthyroidism by a 13 V-J signature model, with around 90% sensitivity and about 81% specificity obtained in cross-validation and 80%/75% obtained in testing. In validation, progression to ophthalmopathy was predicted by the model with nearly 71% sensitivity and roughly 76% specificity, a median of about 6.8 months before onset.

The CDR3 goes from the cysteine to the phenylalanine over 15 residues. Of the read, only the CDR3 DNA is kept; its 45 bases are in frame from base 1. V is shortened by 0 bases, J by 10 bases, and the region joining them spans 16 bases. From the germline V gene (reference sequence), CDR1 is DFQATT and CDR2 is SNEGSKA. Graves' hyperthyroidism was defined as stable when no progression to ophthalmopathy occurred over 18 months of follow-up. Hyperthyroidism patients were newly diagnosed, with disease duration under 2 months, and aged 18 to 65 years. Patients with uncontrolled infections, other autoimmune diseases, pregnancy or lactation were excluded. Clinical symptoms, serum thyroxine and TRAb, thyroid ultrasound, and orbital computed tomography formed the basis for the diagnoses. Ficoll-Paque density gradient centrifugation was used to isolate PBMCs from approximately 10 ml of fresh peripheral blood. Total RNA was extracted with Trizol reagent, and quality was checked on an Agilent 2100 Bioanalyzer.

This clonotype was picked up many times. Its antigen target is currently unknown. Per-base quality was not reported, and no clone a single base away is much larger than it. The TCR beta CDR3 regions were amplified from RNA transcripts. For the first round of RT-PCR on the TCR CDR3, the HTBI primer set was used together with the Qiagen OneStep RT-PCR kit. Libraries were constructed in a second round of multiplex PCR, after which size selection and purification were performed. The libraries were sequenced on an Illumina HiSeq2000 using paired-end 100 bp reads. The original pipeline was this. SOAPnuke was used to process the raw data, throwing out any read that contained adapters or uncalled bases, had a mean Phred below 15, or lacked an exact constant-primer or identifier match. COPE v1.2.5 was used to merge high-quality paired reads, and clonotypes were defined as unique nucleotide sequences. MiTCR v1.1 was used to align clonotypes to the IMGT TRBV, TRBD and TRBJ reference segments. Only V-J combinations with frequency above 0.0001, covering 99% to 99.2% of repertoires, were analysed. A TCS score was defined as the ratio of F50 (clonal expansion) to E x V (chaos), with BLOSUM62-based TCRdist applied between CDR3 peptides within each V-J. Welch's t-statistics and random forest reduced around 550 V-J features to about 13, which were used in a naive Bayes classifier (R e1071). TCRdb applied fastp at Q25 and MiXCR to the public reads, then kept only in-frame beta chains. A single entry per CDR3 protein holds the most common genes and DNA from its merged rows. What appears here as the V and J calls and clone size reflects TCRdb's work, not the paper's. In this sample the table shows a few hundred thousand distinct CDR3 sequences, approximately 14% of which occur a single time. The ten top clones hold 13% to 15% of the sample.

This TCR was sampled from a woman aged 18-30 years with Graves' hyperthyroidism. Sequenced material: blood. The chain uses TRBV20-1 and TRBJ1-6; the D gene is possibly TRBD1, with 6 bases matching. The nucleotide sequence reads TGCAGTGCTAGAGATTTGGCAGGGGAACTATCACCCCTCCACTTT. Its coded protein is CSARDLAGELSPLHF.